This T cell receptor beta chain stems from a study of blood T cell repertoires in COVID-19. In the source study's methods: How many nucleated cells were present was estimated from reference gene primer amplification. The table came from immunoSEQ multiplex PCR; TCRdb's copy has only in-frame clones and leaves some out. V and J calls and clone size are those listed in that table; D and trimming were worked out from the DNA. Among a few hundred thousand clones listed, 86% were seen once. V trimming: 1 base; J trimming: 8 bases; junction bases outside the gene matches: 8. This CDR3 is 17 amino acids long.

Material: peripheral blood. The rearrangement uses TRBV23-1 and TRBJ1-6; TRBD1 matches 10 bases. TRBV23-1 is recorded as an ORF, its role being uncertain. The clonotype comes from a middle-aged man who had recovered from COVID-19. The CDR3 DNA sequence: TGCGCCAGCAGTCAATTCGGGGGAGGGACAGGGGATTCACCCCTCCACTTT. Translated: CASSQFGGGTGDSPLHF.